Listed here is a single TCR beta chain. Its antigen is as yet unknown. Relative to the germline gene, one junction end is altered; a read error may explain this. Other DNA variants within this sample encode the same CDR3. Germline CDR1 reads MNHEY; CDR2 reads SMNVEV (reference sequence). This CDR3 has 19 amino acids. The data were obtained in a study of CD4 T cells in relation to SARS-CoV-2 and coronaviruses. Produced via immunoSEQ multiplex PCR; TCRdb's table is partial and in-frame only. The data show over 40,000 clones, over 70% seen once. The sequenced material came from naive CD4+ T cells from PBMCs, cultured in vitro. Subset: naive CD4+ T cells isolated by negative enrichment. This receptor was obtained from an adult with COVID-19. The chain is built from TRBV27 and TRBJ2-2; 12 positions match TRBD1. The CDR3 DNA follows: TGTGCCAGCAGTTTATCGGGACAGGGGGCGGTCATGGACACTGGGGAGCTGTTTTTT. It encodes CASSLSGQGAVMDTGELFF.